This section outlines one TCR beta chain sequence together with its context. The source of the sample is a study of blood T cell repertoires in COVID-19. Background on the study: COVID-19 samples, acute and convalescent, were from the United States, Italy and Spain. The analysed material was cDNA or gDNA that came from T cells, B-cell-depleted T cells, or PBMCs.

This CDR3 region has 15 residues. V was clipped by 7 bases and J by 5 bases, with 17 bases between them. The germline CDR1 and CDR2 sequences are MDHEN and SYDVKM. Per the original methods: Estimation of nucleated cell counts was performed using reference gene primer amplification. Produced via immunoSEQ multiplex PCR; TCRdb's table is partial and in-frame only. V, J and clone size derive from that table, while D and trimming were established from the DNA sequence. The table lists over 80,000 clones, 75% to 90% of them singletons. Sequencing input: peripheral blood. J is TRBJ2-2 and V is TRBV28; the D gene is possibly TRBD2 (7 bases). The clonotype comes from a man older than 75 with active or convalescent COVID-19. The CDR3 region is CASTLGGGRTGELFF. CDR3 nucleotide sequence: TGTGCCAGCACCTTAGGGGGGGGGCGGACCGGGGAGCTGTTTTTT.